This T cell receptor beta chain was sequenced during a study of T-cell reconstitution after alpha-beta-depleted transplantation in children. The study, taken as a whole, reports: Reportedly, only several hundred clones from non-depleted graft cells drove alpha-beta T-cell counts at about two months.

This clonotype appeared many times. Its antigen remains unidentified. The length of the CDR3 is 12 residues. A library of TCRbeta sequences, prepared with unique molecular identifiers, was generated. TCRdb used MiXCR to reprocess the PCR reads, holding one entry per CDR3 protein. This sample has about 640,000 distinct CDR3 sequences; roughly 13% occur once, and the top ten carry about 2.2%. The source is a male patient younger than 18 who had a stem cell transplant for acute myeloid leukemia, so the T cells may come from the graft donor. J is TRBJ2-1 and V is TRBV21-1. TRBV21-1 is annotated as a pseudogene. This specimen consisted of PBMCs, mostly from graft donor cells, obtained 360 days after TCRalphabeta/CD19-depleted stem cell transplant. The CDR3 nucleotides read TGTGCCAGCAGCAAAGTTAACAATGAGCAGTTCTTC. Its protein is CASSKVNNEQFF.